This T cell receptor beta chain was recorded in a study of blood T cell repertoires in COVID-19. At the level of the study: Donors in the United States, Italy and Spain gave samples during acute or convalescent COVID-19.

Clones were read by immunoSEQ multiplex PCR, and TCRdb kept only the in-frame ones, dropping some. The sample holds approximately 99,000 clones, 55% to 75% seen once. The clonotype comes from a woman aged 35 to 49 with acute or convalescent COVID-19. Source material: peripheral blood.

CDR3 bases: TGTGCCAGTAGTCGCGGGCCATCAGATCAGCCCCAGCATTTT. It encodes CASSRGPSDQPQHF. This chain uses TRBV19 with TRBJ1-5; no definite D call. Trimming stripped 5 bases from V and 5 bases from J, with 13 bases between. The germline gives CDR1 LNHDA, CDR2 SQIVND (reference sequence). The CDR3 is made up of 14 amino acids.